This T cell receptor (beta chain) was documented in a study of T cell responses to AZD1222 COVID-19 vaccine. Assay used: immunoSEQ multiplex PCR; TCRdb lists only in-frame clones, some missing. Of tens of thousands of clones in the sample, approximately 83% were seen once. CDR1 ENHRY and CDR2 SYGVKD come from the germline V gene. CDR3 length: 16 residues. Deletions cut 0 bases from V and 1 base from J, with 12 bases between. V usage is TRBV10-3 and J usage is TRBJ1-1; possible D gene TRBD1, 5 bases. This clonotype was obtained from an adult in good health. Sample: peripheral blood, taken on day 0 of AZD1222 vaccination. This CDR3 is CAISESSSQENTEAFF. CDR3 bases: TGTGCCATCAGTGAGTCGAGTTCACAGGAGAACACTGAAGCTTTCTTT.